This TCR beta chain stems from a study of cytomegalovirus exposure and HLA in healthy donors. Amplification used 60 Vbeta primers and 13 Jbeta primers. The table came from immunoSEQ multiplex PCR; TCRdb's copy has only in-frame clones and leaves some out. Among about 140,000 clones listed, 70% to 80% were seen once. The germline V and J ends were trimmed by 4 bases and 4 bases, with 8 bases remaining between them. The germline CDR1 and CDR2 sequences are SGHTA and FQGTGA. The CDR3 spans 13 residues. The chain is built from TRBV7-3 and TRBJ1-3; D is perhaps TRBD1 (5 bases). Material for sequencing was PBMCs. The TCR sequence derives from a female donor in good health and CMV-seronegative. CDR3 sequence (DNA): TGTGCCAGCAGCTCGGACACGGGAAACACCATATATTTT. This gives the protein CASSSDTGNTIYF. Filled out from reference TRBV7-3 and TRBJ1-3, the complete variable domain reads GAGVSQTPSNKVTEKGKYVELRCDPISGHTALYWYRQSLGQGPEFLIYFQGTGAADDSGLPNDRFFAVRPEGSVSTLKIQRTERGDSAVYLCASSSDTGNTIYFGEGSWLTVV.